This T cell receptor beta chain was retrieved from a study of beta chain features in type 1 diabetes. All of the isolated RNA was reverse transcribed, so expressed TCRB transcripts were sequenced. Clones were sequenced by immunoSEQ multiplex PCR, and TCRdb holds only the in-frame ones, with some missing. The data show just under 150,000 clones, more than 9% seen once. The CDR3 covers 15 residues. Per the germline V gene, CDR1 is SGHAT and CDR2 is FQNNGV. V trimming: 7 bases; J trimming: 2 bases; junction bases outside the gene matches: 6. Study-level points and caveats: Naive, central memory and Treg TCRB repertoires appeared more alike in patients than in healthy donors.

In the case of this clone: Antigen: not known.

The specimen was naive CD4+ T cells from blood. The V gene is TRBV11-2, the J gene TRBJ2-3, with 10 bases aligning to TRBD1. The receptor's source is a young man in good health. Written as DNA, the CDR3 is TGTGCCAGCACATCCGGGACAGGGGCCACAGATACGCAGTATTTT. Its translation is CASTSGTGATDTQYF.